The 2 T cell receptor beta chains given below trace back to one sample, sequenced in a study of cytotoxic CD8 clonotypes in ibrutinib-treated CLL. TCRdb keeps only in-frame clones here, not all; method: immunoSEQ multiplex PCR. The data show roughly 150,000 clones, about 88% seen once. The source was PBMCs, collected at disease progression, from a patient treated with ibrutinib. Every receptor here comes from a human donor with chronic lymphocytic leukemia.

The chain is built from TRBV28 and TRBJ2-2, with D hard to call. The germline gives CDR1 MDHEN, CDR2 SYDVKM. Trimming cost V 7 bases and J 4 bases, with 13 bases left between them. The CDR3 length is 14 residues. The CDR3 DNA sequence: TGTGCCAGCATTTCACTGAAACCCACCGGGGAGCTGTTTTTT. Translation: CASISLKPTGELFF.

V gene TRBV11-2 combines with J gene TRBJ1-1; D might be TRBD1 (5 bases). The V end lost 0 bases, the J end lost 5 bases, and 13 bases lay between the germline ends. Germline lookup yields CDR1 SGHAT and CDR2 FQNNGV. CDR3 length: 15 amino acids. CDR3 nucleotide sequence: TGTGCCAGCAGCTTAGATCGAAACAGGAGGACTGAAGCTTTCTTT. Protein sequence: CASSLDRNRRTEAFF.